This T cell receptor (beta chain) was recorded in a study of radiotherapy plus CTLA-4 blockade in lung cancer. In the study overall: Around 18% of patients responded objectively, and approximately 31% achieved disease control.

Receiving focal radiation plus CTLA-4 blockade with ipilimumab were patients who had chemo-refractory metastatic non-small-cell lung cancer. This CDR3 has 15 amino acids. Germline V gene lookup returns CDR1 SGHTS and CDR2 YDEGEE. With 3 bases removed from V and 0 bases from J, the gap between germline ends came to 12 bases. Overall study results and limits: Interferon-beta and early blood T cell clone dynamics reportedly predicted response best.

The data were produced by immunoSEQ multiplex PCR, yet TCRdb's version contains in-frame clones alone and is incomplete. Here the sample spans tens of thousands of clones, approximately 70% being singletons. With regard to this clone: Its matching antigen is unknown.

Sequenced here: peripheral blood, sampled from a patient treated with radiotherapy plus ipilimumab. The source is a human donor with non-small cell lung cancer who had stable disease on radiotherapy plus ipilimumab. The chain recombines TRBV5-8 with TRBJ1-1; D gene ambiguous. The CDR3 region is CASSSRAPLNTEAFF. The CDR3 DNA is TGTGCCAGCAGCTCCCGTGCCCCGTTGAACACTGAAGCTTTCTTT.